These 12 T cell receptor beta chains were sequenced from one sample in a study of blood T cell repertoires in COVID-19. Generated by immunoSEQ multiplex PCR, the TCRdb table keeps only in-frame clones and is missing some. The sample yields around 56,000 clones, 80% seen once. Sequenced sample: peripheral blood. Receptor source: a man aged 55-75 years with acute or convalescent COVID-19.

The V gene is TRBV6-1, the J gene TRBJ1-1, with a possible D match to TRBD1 (5 bases). This CDR3 has 13 residues. In germline, CDR1 is MNHNS, CDR2 SASEGT. V lost 2 bases, J lost 4 bases, and 8 bases lay in between. The CDR3 spells CASSESRVTEAFF. The DNA for the CDR3 is TGTGCCAGCAGTGAAAGCAGGGTCACTGAAGCTTTCTTT.

This chain links TRBV5-1 with TRBJ2-7, with D maybe TRBD2 (5 bases). Germline V CDR1 and CDR2: SGHRS, YFSETQ. CDR3 size: 15 residues. The ends were cut back, 5 bases at V and 0 bases at J, with 15 bases in the middle. The chain's CDR3 is CASRGESISSYEQYF. In DNA form, the CDR3 reads TGCGCCAGCAGGGGAGAGTCCATAAGCTCCTACGAGCAGTACTTC. Looking up the rest from reference TRBV5-1 and TRBJ2-7 gives the full variable domain: KAGVTQTPRYLIKTRGQQVTLSCSPISGHRSVSWYQQTPGQGLQFLFEYFSETQRNKGNFPGRFSGRQFSNSRSEMNVSTLELGDSALYLCASRGESISSYEQYFGPGTRLTVT.

This clone showed up just once. V gene TRBV2 combines with J gene TRBJ1-1; no clear D. V lost 3 bases and J lost 1, with 3 bases in between. This CDR3 has 12 amino acids. Germline V lookup: CDR1 SNHLY, CDR2 FYNNEI. CDR3 sequence reads: CASSDRNTEAFF. CDR3 sequence (DNA): TGTGCCAGCAGTGATAGGAACACTGAAGCTTTCTTT.

In its sample, this clone was seen a few times. This chain links TRBV7-6 with TRBJ2-3, with TRBD2 matching 14 bases. V shed 5 bases, J shed 0 bases, and the junction held 7 bases outside the gene matches. The germline CDR1 and CDR2 sequences are SGHVS and FNYEAQ. The CDR3 spans 18 residues. CDR3 region: CASSDGLAGGVSTDTQYF. The CDR3 DNA reads as TGTGCCAGCAGCGACGGACTAGCGGGGGGCGTTAGCACAGATACGCAGTATTTT.

The sample holds a few counts of this clone. The chain carries TRBV15 and TRBJ1-4, with 7 bases fitting TRBD1. The trim removed 2 bases at V and 7 bases at J, leaving 4 bases unmatched. From germline, CDR1 is LNHNV and CDR2 YYDKDF (reference sequence). This CDR3 has 14 residues. In nucleotides, the CDR3 is TGTGCCACCAGCAGACAGGGGGGCACTGAAAAACTGTTTTTT. Its translation: CATSRQGGTEKLFF.

The V call is TRBV19, the J call TRBJ1-5, with a possible D match to TRBD1 (6 bases). V was clipped by 8 bases and J by 2 bases, with 16 bases between them. The CDR3 is 15 residues long. Germline-derived CDR1 and CDR2 are LNHDA and SQIVND (reference sequence). CDR3 sequence (DNA): TGTGCCAGTGAGGACAGATTTCCCGGCAATCAGCCCCAGCATTTT. Amino acid sequence: CASEDRFPGNQPQHF.

The chain combines TRBV19 with TRBJ2-5, with 8 bases identical to TRBD2. Trimming removed 3 bases from V and 5 bases from J; junction bases left unmatched: 8. The CDR3 is made up of 15 amino acids. The germline V gene encodes CDR1 LNHDA and CDR2 SQIVND (reference sequence). CDR3 nucleotides: TGTGCCAGTAGTATGCTGCGGGGGGCCGGGGAGACCCAGTACTTC. Protein sequence: CASSMLRGAGETQYF. Full variable domain (missing parts from reference TRBV19 and TRBJ2-5): DGGITQSPKYLFRKEGQNVTLSCEQNLNHDAMYWYRQDPGQGLRLIYYSQIVNDFQKGDIAEGYSVSREKKESFPLTVTSAQKNPTAFYLCASSMLRGAGETQYFGPGTRLLVL.

CDR3 in DNA: TGTGCCAGCAGGGCAGGGGATGCCCCCCTCCACTTT. It translates to CASRAGDAPLHF. The V gene is TRBV12-3 or TRBV12-4, the J gene TRBJ1-6; D is possibly TRBD1 (6 bases). CDR3 length equals 12 residues. V lost 6 bases to trimming and J lost 13 bases, with 13 bases between them.

The table lists this clone with a count of one. The chain is built from TRBV5-1 and TRBJ2-7; D is ambiguous. Germline V gene data show CDR1 as SGHRS and CDR2 as YFSETQ. CDR3 length equals 14 residues. Between the trimmed V and J ends, which lost 4 bases and 0 bases, there was a span of 11 bases. The CDR3 region has the DNA TGCGCCAGCAGCATCCAGGCGAGCTCCTACGAGCAGTACTTC. Protein product: CASSIQASSYEQYF.

The V call is TRBV5-1, the J call TRBJ2-1; 10 bases are shared with TRBD2. V shed 2 bases and J 10 bases; nucleotides not matched to a gene: 3. Germline CDR1 reads SGHRS; CDR2 reads YFSETQ. The CDR3 extends over 13 amino acids. Here the CDR3 DNA reads TGCGCCAGCAGCTTCGGGACTAGCGACGAGCAGTTCTTC. Translating it yields CASSFGTSDEQFF.

The chain is built from TRBV19 and TRBJ2-5, with 15 bases fitting TRBD2. Germline V gene sequence: CDR1 LNHDA, CDR2 SQIVND (reference sequence). Trimming cost V 3 bases and J 5 bases; bases outside gene matches: 4. The CDR3 runs 16 residues. CDR3 in DNA: TGTGCCAGTAGTATGGGACTAGCGGGGGGCCAGGAGACCCAGTACTTC. It translates to CASSMGLAGGQETQYF.

A few counts support this clone. The gene calls are TRBV9 and TRBJ1-6; 7 bases are shared with TRBD1. Germline-derived CDR1 and CDR2 are SGDLS and YYNGEE. With 4 bases clipped from V and 10 bases from J, the junction kept 14 bases outside the gene matches. The length of the CDR3 is 16 residues. In DNA, the CDR3 is TGTGCCAGCAGCTCCCAGGGGCAGGGGGTAGGCTCACCCCTCCACTTT. Translation gives CASSSQGQGVGSPLHF.